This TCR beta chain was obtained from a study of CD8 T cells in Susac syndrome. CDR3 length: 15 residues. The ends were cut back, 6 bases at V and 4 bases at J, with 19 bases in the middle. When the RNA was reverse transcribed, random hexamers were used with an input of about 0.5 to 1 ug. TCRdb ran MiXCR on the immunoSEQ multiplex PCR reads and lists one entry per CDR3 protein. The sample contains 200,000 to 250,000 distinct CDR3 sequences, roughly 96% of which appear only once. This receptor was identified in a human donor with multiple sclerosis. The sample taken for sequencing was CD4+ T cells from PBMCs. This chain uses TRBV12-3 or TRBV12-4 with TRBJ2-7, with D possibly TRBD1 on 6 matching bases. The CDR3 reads CASSLGAGENYEQYF. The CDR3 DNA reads TGTGCCAGCAGCCTCGGTGCAGGGGAAAATTACGAGCAGTACTTC.